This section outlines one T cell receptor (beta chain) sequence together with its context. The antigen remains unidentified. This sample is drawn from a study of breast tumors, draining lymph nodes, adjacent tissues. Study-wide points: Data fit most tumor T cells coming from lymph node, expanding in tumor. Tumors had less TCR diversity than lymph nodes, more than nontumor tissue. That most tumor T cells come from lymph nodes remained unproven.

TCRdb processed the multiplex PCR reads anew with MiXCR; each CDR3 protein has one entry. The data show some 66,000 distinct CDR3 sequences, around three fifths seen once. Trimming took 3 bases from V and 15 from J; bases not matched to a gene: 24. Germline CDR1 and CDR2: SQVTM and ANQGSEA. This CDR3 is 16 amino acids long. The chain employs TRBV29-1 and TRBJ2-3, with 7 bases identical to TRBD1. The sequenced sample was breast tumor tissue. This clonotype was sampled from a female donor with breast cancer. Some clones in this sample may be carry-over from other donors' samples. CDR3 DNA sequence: TGCAGCGTTGAGATATGGGACAGCCGATACAATGAGCAGTATTATTTT. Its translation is CSVEIWDSRYNEQYYF.